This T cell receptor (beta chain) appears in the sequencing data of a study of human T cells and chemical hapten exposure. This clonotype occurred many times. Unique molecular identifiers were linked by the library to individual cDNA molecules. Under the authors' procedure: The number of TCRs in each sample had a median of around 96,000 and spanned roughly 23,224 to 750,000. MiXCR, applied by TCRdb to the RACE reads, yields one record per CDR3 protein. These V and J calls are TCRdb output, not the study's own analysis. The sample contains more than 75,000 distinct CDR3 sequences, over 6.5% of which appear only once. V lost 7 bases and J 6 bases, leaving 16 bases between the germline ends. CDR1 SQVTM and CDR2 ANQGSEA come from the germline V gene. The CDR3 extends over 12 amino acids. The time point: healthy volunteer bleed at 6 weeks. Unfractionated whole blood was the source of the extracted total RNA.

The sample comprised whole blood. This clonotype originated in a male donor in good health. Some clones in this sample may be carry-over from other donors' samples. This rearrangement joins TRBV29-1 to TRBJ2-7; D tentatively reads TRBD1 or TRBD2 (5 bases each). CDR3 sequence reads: CSGGWAGTEQYF. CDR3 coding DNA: TGCAGCGGGGGGTGGGCCGGTACCGAGCAGTACTTC.